This T cell receptor beta chain was identified in a study of metastatic and nonmetastatic thyroid tumors. Turning to the study itself: Peripheral blood and tumor or nodule samples from malignant and benign thyroid patients were compared.

CDR1 is SGHTA and CDR2 is FQGNSA in the germline V gene. This CDR3 has 17 amino acids. The V segment lost 1 base and the J segment 7 bases; nucleotides outside the gene matches: 10. This clone was recorded at least ten times. Thyroid surgery had not been preceded by any treatment in any patient. Original handling: Clinicopathological groups supplied CDR3 differences that were used to build a distant-metastasis classifier for papillary thyroid cancer. With MiXCR, TCRdb reprocessed the PCR reads. The V and J calls, along with clone size, are taken from TCRdb and not from the paper's own processing. In the table there are about 13,000 clones, 20% to 30% of which are singletons.

The sequence was collected from a female donor with papillary thyroid cancer or a benign thyroid nodule (not recorded which). Some clones in this sample may be carry-over from other donors' samples. The chain employs TRBV7-2 and TRBJ2-1, with 10 bases that match TRBD2. The sequencing input was adjacent normal tissue. As DNA, the CDR3 is TGTGCCAGCAGCTTAGTGGCTAGCGGGAGCTGGAGGAATGAGCAGTTCTTC. Its translation: CASSLVASGSWRNEQFF.